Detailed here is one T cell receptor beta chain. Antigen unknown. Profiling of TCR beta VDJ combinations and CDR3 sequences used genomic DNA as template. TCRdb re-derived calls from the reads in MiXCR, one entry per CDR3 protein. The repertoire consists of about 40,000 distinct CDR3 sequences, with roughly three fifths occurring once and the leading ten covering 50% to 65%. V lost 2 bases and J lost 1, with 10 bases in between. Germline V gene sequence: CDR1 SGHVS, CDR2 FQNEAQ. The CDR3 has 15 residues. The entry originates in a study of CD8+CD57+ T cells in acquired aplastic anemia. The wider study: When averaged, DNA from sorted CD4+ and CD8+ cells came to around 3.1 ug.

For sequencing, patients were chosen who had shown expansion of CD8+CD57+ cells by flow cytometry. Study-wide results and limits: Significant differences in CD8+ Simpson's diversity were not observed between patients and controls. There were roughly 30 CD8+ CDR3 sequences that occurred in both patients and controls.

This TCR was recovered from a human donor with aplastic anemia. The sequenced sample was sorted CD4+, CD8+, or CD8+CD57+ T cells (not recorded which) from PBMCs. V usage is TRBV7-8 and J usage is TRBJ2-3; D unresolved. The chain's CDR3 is CASSLSGGRTDTQYF. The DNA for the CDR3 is TGTGCCAGCAGCTTATCTGGCGGTCGCACAGATACGCAGTATTTT.